This is a list of T cell receptor beta chains from one sample in a study of graft-versus-host responses after intestinal transplantation. Their antigens remain unidentified. Sequenced by immunoSEQ multiplex PCR; TCRdb stores in-frame clones only, minus some. This sample yields just under 65,000 clones, of which more than 85% are seen a single time; about 1.7% belongs to the top ten. This specimen was unstimulated CD8+ T cells sorted from spleen or lymph node cells, taken before transplant. Receptor source: a human donor who was the organ donor for an intestinal transplant. Each CDR3 is given without its conserved first and last residue. D genes are given only for firm matches. Clone size is not always given. Where it is, it says once, few, many or a class for expanded clones.

>NA|TRBD1|TRBV11-2|TRBJ2-7
ASSLDPGGAYEQY
>NA|NA|TRBV7-2|TRBJ2-3
ASSLGAGNADTQY
>NA|NA|TRBV21-1|TRBJ2-7
ASSKRDRYYEQY
>NA|NA|TRBV5-1|TRBJ2-1
ASSLAGGPNYLQWEQF
>NA|NA|TRBV25-1|TRBJ1-2
ASSNSGLGLVTYGYT
>once|NA|TRBV27|TRBJ1-2
ASSLFPRNRAGYGYT
>NA|NA|TRBV6-4|TRBJ2-3
ASSDAAGRTDTQY
>NA|NA|TRBV29-1|TRBJ1-2
SVVGAVGYGYT
>few|TRBD1|TRBV6-5|TRBJ2-5
ASSYSDRGDETQY
>NA|TRBD1|TRBV10-1|NA
ASNDRAFYEQY
>NA|NA|TRBV7-9|TRBJ2-7
ASSSVSSYEQY
>NA|TRBD2|TRBV11-2|TRBJ2-1
ASSSPTSGHEQF